The clone carrying this TCR beta chain appeared a few times. The data derive from a study of regulatory T cells in long-lasting Graves disease. Time point reported: newly diagnosed GD, antithyroid drugs for less than 3 months. Generation of the TCR library employed RNA extracted from PBMCs. HTBI primers from iRepertoire and Arm-PCR of CDR3 regions yielded the TCR beta libraries. One entry per CDR3 protein results from TCRdb running MiXCR on the multiplex PCR reads. The repertoire holds 350,000 to 450,000 distinct CDR3 sequences, with roughly 17% as singletons. Losses at the gene ends were 3 bases for V and 3 bases for J; bases not matched to a gene: 3. The CDR3 sequence is 15 residues long. Germline CDR1 WSHSY, CDR2 SAAADI. Separately, the same data were catalogued under a study of T cells in Graves' hyperthyroidism and ophthalmopathy. This second report adds: HTBI primers were the set used in a first-round RT-PCR of the TCR CDR3.

The genes are TRBV10-2 and TRBJ2-3, with TRBD2 identical over 10 bases. The sample consisted of peripheral blood mononuclear cells (PBMCs), taken at new diagnosis, from a patient treated with antithyroid drugs. The receptor's source is a man in his forties with Graves disease. The CDR3 sequence: CASSESGGVTDTQYF. The CDR3 DNA reads as TGCGCCAGCAGTGAAAGCGGGGGGGTTACAGATACGCAGTATTTT.